The 5 T cell receptor beta chains in this list originate from one sample, sequenced in a study of cytomegalovirus exposure and HLA in healthy donors. Only in-frame clones appear in the TCRdb table, and some are missing; sequencing was by immunoSEQ multiplex PCR. This sample has fewer than 150,000 clones, with roughly 83% found just once. The sample consisted of PBMCs. The receptors were gathered from a man in his late teens or twenties in good health and CMV-seronegative.

The rearrangement uses TRBV9 and TRBJ2-1, with 10 bases identical to TRBD2. J gave up 10 bases and V 4 bases, and 17 bases lay outside the gene matches. The CDR3 is made up of 17 amino acids. Germline V CDR1 and CDR2: SGDLS, YYNGEE. The CDR3, as DNA: TGTGCCAGCAGCCCAGACCCCAGCGGGAGGGTCCTCGGCGAGCAGTTCTTC. Translation gives CASSPDPSGRVLGEQFF. Supplemented by reference TRBV9 and TRBJ2-1, the full variable domain reads DSGVTQTPKHLITATGQRVTLRCSPRSGDLSVYWYQQSLDQGLQFLIQYYNGEERAKGNILERFSAQQFPDLHSELNLSSLELGDSALYFCASSPDPSGRVLGEQFFGPGTRLTVL.

This rearrangement joins TRBV27 to TRBJ2-2; perhaps TRBD2 as D (5 bases). From germline, CDR1 is MNHEY and CDR2 SMNVEV (reference sequence). The CDR3 loop spans 14 amino acids. The V end lost 3 bases, the J end lost 6 bases, and 11 bases lay between the germline ends. The CDR3 nucleotides are TGTGCCAGCAGTTTTAGGAGGATCGCCGGGGAGCTGTTTTTT. It specifies CASSFRRIAGELFF.

The chain has TRBV5-1 and TRBJ2-1; D is unclear. The germline CDR1 and CDR2 sequences are SGHRS and YFSETQ. This CDR3 is built from 14 residues. V was trimmed by 8 bases and J by 3 bases, leaving 15 bases between them. CDR3 amino acids: CARDLAKHYNEQFF. The CDR3 bases are TGCGCCAGGGATTTAGCAAAGCACTACAATGAGCAGTTCTTC.

This chain joins TRBV5-6 and TRBJ1-2; D is unclear. Germline CDR1 is SGHDT and CDR2 is YYEEEE. This CDR3 comprises 16 residues. V was pared by 4 bases and J by 0 bases, with 16 bases between. The chain's CDR3 is CASSRRGEEANYGYTF. The CDR3 nucleotides are TGTGCCAGCAGCCGCCGCGGGGAGGAAGCTAACTATGGCTACACCTTC.

CDR3 sequence: CASAAGAAYNEQFF. In DNA, the CDR3 is TGTGCCAGCGCAGCGGGAGCGGCGTACAATGAGCAGTTCTTC. This sequence joins TRBV5-5 and TRBJ2-1; TRBD2 agrees at 8 bases. The CDR3 runs 14 residues. J was trimmed by 4 bases and V by 7 bases; bases with no gene match: 7. The germline V gene has CDR1 SGHKS and CDR2 YYEKEE (reference sequence).